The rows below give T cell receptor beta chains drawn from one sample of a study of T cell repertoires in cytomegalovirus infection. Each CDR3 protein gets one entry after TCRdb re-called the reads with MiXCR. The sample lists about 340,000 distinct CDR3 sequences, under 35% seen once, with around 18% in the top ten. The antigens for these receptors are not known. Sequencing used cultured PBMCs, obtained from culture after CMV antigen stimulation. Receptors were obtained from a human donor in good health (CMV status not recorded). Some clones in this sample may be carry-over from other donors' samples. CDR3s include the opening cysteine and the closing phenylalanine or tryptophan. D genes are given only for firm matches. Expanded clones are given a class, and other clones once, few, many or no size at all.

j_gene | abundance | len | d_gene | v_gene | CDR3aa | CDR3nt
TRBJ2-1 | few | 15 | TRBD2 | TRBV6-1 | CASSGGLAGYNEQFF | TGTGCCAGCAGTGGGGGACTAGCGGGCTACAATGAGCAGTTCTTC
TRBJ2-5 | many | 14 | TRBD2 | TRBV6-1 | CASRNGGATETQYF | TGTGCCAGCAGGAACGGGGGGGCAACAGAGACCCAGTACTTC
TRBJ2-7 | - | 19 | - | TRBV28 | CASSLSAYNLAQELGEQYF | TGTGCCAGCAGTTTATCTGCCTACAATCTAGCGCAAGAATTAGGCGAGCAGTACTTC
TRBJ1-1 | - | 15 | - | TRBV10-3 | CAIGATEERNTEAFF | TGTGCCATCGGAGCGACAGAAGAACGGAACACTGAAGCTTTCTTT
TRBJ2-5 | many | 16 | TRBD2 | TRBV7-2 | CASSLEFRLAGETQYF | TGTGCCAGCAGCTTGGAATTCCGACTAGCGGGTGAGACCCAGTACTTC
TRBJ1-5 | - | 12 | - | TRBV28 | CASSLAVPPQHF | TGTGCCAGCAGTTTAGCAGTTCCGCCCCAGCATTTT
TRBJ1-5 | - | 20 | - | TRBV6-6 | CASDNRSSLTTEPSNQPQHF | TGTGCCAGCGATAACCGCAGTTCCCTAACGACGGAGCCTAGCAATCAGCCCCAGCATTTT
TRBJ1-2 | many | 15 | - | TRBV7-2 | CASILDTQNRYGYTF | TGTGCCAGCATCCTAGACACTCAAAATCGCTATGGCTACACCTTC
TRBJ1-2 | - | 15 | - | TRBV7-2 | CASSLTPDKGYGYTF | TGTGCCAGCAGCTTAACTCCGGATAAGGGCTATGGCTACACCTTC
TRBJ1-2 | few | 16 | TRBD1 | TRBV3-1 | CASSSRDRQKNYGYTF | TGTGCCAGCAGCTCCCGGGACAGGCAAAAGAACTATGGCTACACCTTC
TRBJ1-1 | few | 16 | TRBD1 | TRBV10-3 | CAIRDLRQGVGAEAFF | TGTGCCATCAGGGATCTGAGACAGGGGGTCGGGGCTGAAGCTTTCTTT